These 14 T cell receptor beta chains came from one sample sequenced in a study of T-cell reconstitution after alpha-beta-depleted transplantation in children. For TCRbeta, the library was prepared with unique molecular identifiers. TCRdb re-derived calls from the PCR reads in MiXCR, one entry per CDR3 protein. The data contain approximately 430,000 distinct CDR3 sequences, 15% to 20% of them singletons. The starting material was PBMCs, mostly from graft donor cells, obtained 360 days after TCRalphabeta/CD19-depleted stem cell transplant. All receptors derive from a boy younger than two who had a stem cell transplant for Wiskott-Aldrich syndrome, so the T cells may come from the graft donor.

This clonotype was seen a handful of times. V is TRBV7-9 and J is TRBJ2-7, with TRBD2 matching 14 bases. CDR1 is SEHNR and CDR2 is FQNEAQ in the germline V gene (reference sequence). The length of the CDR3 is 15 residues. V was clipped by 3 bases and J by 9 bases; unmatched bases: 7. CDR3 loop: CASSFRGLAGDGQYF. The CDR3 DNA sequence: TGTGCCAGCAGCTTCCGGGGACTAGCGGGAGACGGGCAGTACTTC.

This chain connects TRBV12-5 to TRBJ2-1; possible D gene TRBD2, 5 bases. The ends were cut back, 4 bases at V and 10 bases at J, with 8 bases in the middle. Germline assignment: CDR1 LGHNT and CDR2 FRNRAP. CDR3 length: 11 residues. CDR3: CASGSLAEQFF. DNA for the CDR3: TGTGCTAGTGGTTCCTTAGCGGAGCAGTTCTTC.

The chain joins TRBV25-1 to TRBJ2-5; TRBD1 is a possible D gene (5 bases). This CDR3 comprises 16 residues. Trimming cost V 2 bases and J 1 base, with 14 bases left between them. Germline lookup yields CDR1 MGHDK and CDR2 SYGVNS. CDR3 residues: CASSELGHRTQETQYF. The CDR3 nucleotides are TGTGCCAGCAGTGAACTGGGCCACAGGACCCAAGAGACCCAGTACTTC.

This chain uses TRBV20-1 with TRBJ2-7; the D gene is possibly TRBD2 (7 bases). Trimming took off 3 bases at V and 4 bases at J, with 25 bases between the two ends. The germline gives CDR1 DFQATT, CDR2 SNEGSKA (reference sequence). The CDR3 contains 17 residues. The CDR3 reads CSASNSVRGGTTYEQYF. The CDR3 DNA reads as TGCAGTGCTAGCAACTCCGTAAGGGGGGGGACAACATACGAGCAGTACTTC.

The rearrangement uses TRBV7-9 and TRBJ2-7; no firm D call. Trimming pared 2 bases from V and 5 bases from J, leaving 13 bases between. Germline lookup yields CDR1 SEHNR and CDR2 FQNEAQ (reference sequence). CDR3 length equals 14 residues. CDR3 DNA: TGTGCCAGCAGCTTAATGTCAGGATACAACGAGCAGTACTTC. Protein: CASSLMSGYNEQYF. Filled out from reference TRBV7-9 and TRBJ2-7, the complete variable domain reads DTGVSQNPRHKITKRGQNVTFRCDPISEHNRLYWYRQTLGQGPEFLTYFQNEAQLEKSRLLSDRFSAERPKGSFSTLEIQRTEQGDSAMYLCASSLMSGYNEQYFGPGTRLTVT.

This clonotype has just a few counts. The CDR3 sequence: CASSRYTQYF. The CDR3 nucleotides are TGTGCCAGCAGTCGTTATACGCAGTATTTT. The chain employs TRBV28 and TRBJ2-3; D remains ambiguous. Germline CDR1 is MDHEN and CDR2 is SYDVKM. The germline V and J ends were trimmed by 5 bases and 7 bases, with 4 bases remaining between them. The CDR3 loop spans 10 amino acids.

The chain has TRBV19 and TRBJ2-7; no firm D call. The ends were cut back, 8 bases at V and 3 bases at J, with 17 bases in the middle. CDR3 length: 14 residues. The germline V gene encodes CDR1 LNHDA and CDR2 SQIVND (reference sequence). The CDR3 sequence: CASSRSFQNYEQYF. The CDR3, as DNA: TGTGCCAGTTCCCGGAGCTTCCAAAACTACGAGCAGTACTTC.

The genes are TRBV3-1 and TRBJ1-6, with a weak D call TRBD1 (5 bases). CDR3 length: 15 amino acids. The germline gives CDR1 LGHDT, CDR2 YNNKEL (reference sequence). V lost 6 bases to trimming and J lost 8 bases, with 17 bases between them. As DNA, the CDR3 is TGTGCCAGCAGGCGGGGCACGACACGGGATTCACCCCTCCACTTT. It yields the protein CASRRGTTRDSPLHF.

V usage is TRBV15 and J usage is TRBJ2-2; D not certain. Germline CDR1 is LNHNV and CDR2 is YYDKDF (reference sequence). The CDR3 runs to 14 residues. The ends were cut back, 1 base at V and 3 bases at J, with 6 bases in the middle. CDR3 coding DNA: TGTGCCACCAGCAGAGCCAAGGACACCGGGGAGCTGTTTTTT. Amino acid sequence: CATSRAKDTGELFF.

This clonotype has a handful of counts. V is TRBV29-1 and J is TRBJ2-2, with D unclear. Germline-derived CDR1 and CDR2 are SQVTM and ANQGSEA. This CDR3 is built from 12 residues. Trimming stripped 4 bases from V and 4 bases from J, with 7 bases between. This CDR3 reads CSVASPTGELFF. The DNA of the CDR3 is TGCAGCGTTGCGAGTCCCACCGGGGAGCTGTTTTTT.

This clonotype was found a few times. This chain joins TRBV29-1 and TRBJ2-4, with 7 positions matching TRBD1. CDR3 length equals 15 residues. V was clipped by 6 bases and J by 0 bases; unmatched bases: 8. The V gene's germline CDR1 is SQVTM and CDR2 ANQGSEA. In DNA form, the CDR3 reads TGCAGCGTGGGGGACAGAGTTAGAGCCAAAAACATTCAGTACTTC. This gives the protein CSVGDRVRAKNIQYF. Looking up the rest from reference TRBV29-1 and TRBJ2-4 gives the full variable domain: SAVISQKPSRDICQRGTSLTIQCQVDSQVTMMFWYRQQPGQSLTLIATANQGSEATYESGFVIDKFPISRPNLTFSTLTVSNMSPEDSSIYLCSVGDRVRAKNIQYFGAGTRLSVL.

This clonotype has just a few counts. This chain connects TRBV28 to TRBJ2-3; D is unclear. CDR1 is MDHEN, CDR2 SYDVKM, per germline. The CDR3 contains 16 residues. Trimming left V 3 bases short and J 2 bases short, with 15 bases between. The CDR3 bases are TGTGCCAGCAGTTTCCGCAGCGAAGTTCTCACAGATACGCAGTATTTT. The encoded protein is CASSFRSEVLTDTQYF.

This clonotype was detected ten times or more. CDR3 coding DNA: TGTGCCATCAGTGAGGGACCGGGACTGGGGAACATTCAGTACTTC. The encoded protein is CAISEGPGLGNIQYF. V and J are TRBV10-3 and TRBJ2-4; D might be TRBD2 (6 bases). Germline CDR1 ENHRY, CDR2 SYGVKD. The V end was cut by 2 bases, the J end by 7 bases, with 15 bases between. CDR3 length: 15 residues.

This clonotype came up a few times. The rearrangement uses TRBV15 and TRBJ2-7, with D uncertain. CDR1 is LNHNV and CDR2 is YYDKDF in the germline V gene (reference sequence). The CDR3 contains 12 residues. Trimming cost V 0 bases and J 6 bases, with 6 bases left between them. CDR3 amino acids: CATSRDTREQYF. As DNA, the CDR3 is TGTGCCACCAGCAGAGATACGCGCGAGCAGTACTTC.